A single sample is the source of the 5 T cell receptor beta chains below, sequenced in a study of beta chain features in type 1 diabetes. Study outcomes and limitations: Shorter TCRB CDR3s, moderately but significantly so, were found in Type 1 diabetes patients in all four CD4+ subsets.

Antigens for these TCRs are unknown. Expressed TCRB transcripts were sequenced after all isolated RNA was converted to cDNA. The protocol was immunoSEQ multiplex PCR, while the TCRdb copy is restricted to in-frame clones and leaves out a portion. The sample holds a few hundred thousand clones, roughly 25% seen once. The sequenced sample consisted of naive CD4+ T cells from blood. The receptors derive from a woman aged 25 to 39 with type 1 diabetes.

V is TRBV19 and J is TRBJ1-2, with a possible D match to TRBD1 (5 bases). In germline, CDR1 is LNHDA, CDR2 SQIVND (reference sequence). The germline V and J ends were trimmed by 2 bases and 4 bases, with 14 bases remaining between them. The CDR3 totals 15 residues. CDR3 region: CASSIQGPSGYGYTF. For the CDR3, the DNA is TGTGCCAGTAGTATACAGGGTCCTAGCGGCTATGGCTACACCTTC. Complete variable domain (other parts from reference TRBV19 and TRBJ1-2): DGGITQSPKYLFRKEGQNVTLSCEQNLNHDAMYWYRQDPGQGLRLIYYSQIVNDFQKGDIAEGYSVSREKKESFPLTVTSAQKNPTAFYLCASSIQGPSGYGYTFGSGTRLTVV.

The V call is TRBV30, the J call TRBJ2-7; a possible D gene is TRBD2 (5 bases). V was trimmed by 3 bases and J by 6 bases, leaving 15 bases between them. Germline-derived CDR1 and CDR2 are GTSNPN and SVGIG (reference sequence). CDR3 length: 13 amino acids. CDR3 sequence reads: CAWRSLRAGEQYF. CDR3 in DNA: TGTGCCTGGAGGTCTTTGAGGGCCGGCGAGCAGTACTTC.

This clone was observed a handful of times. V is TRBV7-2 and J is TRBJ2-5; TRBD2 might be the D (5 bases). Germline V gene lookup returns CDR1 SGHTA and CDR2 FQGNSA. This CDR3 region has 12 residues. Between the trimmed V and J ends, which lost 5 bases and 7 bases, there was a span of 11 bases. This CDR3 reads CASSLDEGTQYF. The CDR3 bases are TGTGCCAGCAGCCTCGACGAGGGGACCCAGTACTTC.

The chain uses TRBV28 and TRBJ2-1; D may be TRBD2 (6 bases). The V gene's germline CDR1 is MDHEN and CDR2 SYDVKM. Trimming took off 8 bases at V and 9 bases at J, with 8 bases between the two ends. CDR3 length: 10 residues. CDR3 bases: TGTGCCAGCGGAGGGGCTGAGCAGTTCTTC. The encoded protein is CASGGAEQFF.

The table lists this clone with a few counts. The chain uses TRBV2 and TRBJ2-1; a weak D match, TRBD2 (7 bases). The CDR3 consists of 14 residues. Germline V gives CDR1 SNHLY, CDR2 FYNNEI. V lost 8 bases and J lost 5, with 16 bases in between. The CDR3 reads CASRPGEGDNEQFF. CDR3 nucleotide sequence: TGTGCCAGCCGCCCGGGGGAGGGGGACAATGAGCAGTTCTTC.